This TCR beta chain was identified during a study of blood T cell repertoires in COVID-19. Looking at the study overall: Acute-phase and convalescent COVID-19 samples originated in the United States, Italy and Spain.

As processed by the authors: The authors estimated nucleated cell counts from reference gene primer amplification. Sequencing was performed with immunoSEQ multiplex PCR; in TCRdb, only in-frame clones are kept and a portion is missing. Clone size and V and J calls were adopted from that table, with D and trimming inferred from the DNA. The data contain 30,000 to 35,000 clones, 78% of them singletons. CDR1 is SGHAT, CDR2 FQNNGV, per germline. The CDR3 is made up of 17 amino acids. Trimming pared 3 bases from V and 4 bases from J, leaving 21 bases between. The V and J genes are TRBV11-2 and TRBJ2-5, with D possibly being TRBD2 (6 bases). This sequence originates from a woman aged 55 to 70 with acute or convalescent COVID-19. Sequences were obtained from peripheral blood. CDR3: CASSFLEGQSGGETQYF. As DNA, the CDR3 is TGTGCCAGCAGCTTTTTAGAGGGGCAGTCCGGGGGAGAGACCCAGTACTTC.